This T cell receptor beta chain was captured by sequencing in a study of T cells expressing NK-cell markers. Study-level background: Seven HCMV-seropositive donors and one seronegative donor made up the eight sequenced donors.

This CDR3 contains 15 residues. Germline lookup yields CDR1 MDHEN and CDR2 SYDVKM. TCRdb reprocessed the 5' RACE reads and keeps a single row for each CDR3 protein, giving no DNA. This specimen shows approximately 170,000 distinct CDR3 sequences; the ten leading clones hold around 20%. The rearrangement joins TRBV28 to TRBJ2-7. The sample consisted of blood T cells: a sorted CD56 or NKG2C T cell subset, CD4+ or CD8+ T cells, or bulk PBMC T cells (not recorded which). This clonotype was sampled from a man between 18 and 69 years old in good health. CDR3: CASSQQRLIHYEQYF.